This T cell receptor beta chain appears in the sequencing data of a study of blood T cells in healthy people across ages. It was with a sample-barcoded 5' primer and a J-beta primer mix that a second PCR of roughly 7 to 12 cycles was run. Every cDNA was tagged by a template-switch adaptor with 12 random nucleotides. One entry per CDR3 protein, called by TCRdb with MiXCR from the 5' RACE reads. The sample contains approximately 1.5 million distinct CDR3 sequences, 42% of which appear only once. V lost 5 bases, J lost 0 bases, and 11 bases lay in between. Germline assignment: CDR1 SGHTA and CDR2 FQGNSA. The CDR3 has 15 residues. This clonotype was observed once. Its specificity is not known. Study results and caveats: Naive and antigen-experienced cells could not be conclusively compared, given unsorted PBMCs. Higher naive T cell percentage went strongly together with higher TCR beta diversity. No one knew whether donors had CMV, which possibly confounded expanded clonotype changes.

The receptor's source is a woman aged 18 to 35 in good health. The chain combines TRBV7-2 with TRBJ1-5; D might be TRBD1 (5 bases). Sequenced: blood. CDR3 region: CASSLQTVSNQPQHF. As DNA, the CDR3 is TGTGCCAGCAGCCTTCAGACAGTTAGCAATCAGCCCCAGCATTTT.